This T cell receptor (beta chain) comes out of a study of CD8+ T cells in alopecia areata. Study results and caveats: Clonality in lesional scalp, especially alopecia totalis/universalis, exceeded that of normal scalp. Compared with mice, patients displayed less clear TCR sharing, possibly for HLA-related reasons. Normal skin's resident alphabeta T cells are also sequenced in scalp samples.

Isolated RNA was reverse transcribed into cDNA used as the sequencing template. TCRdb's copy holds only in-frame clones and misses some; the assay was immunoSEQ multiplex PCR. The sample contains 150,000 to 200,000 clones, around 57% of which appear only once. Starting from PBMCs, sorting isolated CD4+ and CD8+ T cells. The CDR3 spans 14 residues. The V end lost 6 bases, the J end lost 8 bases, and 20 bases lay between the germline ends. Looked up from germline, CDR1 is SQVTM and CDR2 is ANQGSEA. Concerning this clone: The antigen is unknown.

This clonotype was sampled from a human donor in good health. V is TRBV29-1 and J is TRBJ2-4, with D hard to call. Input material: CD4+ T cells sorted from blood. CDR3: CSVQRATGEDIQYF. Written as DNA, the CDR3 is TGCAGCGTGCAAAGGGCGACGGGCGAAGACATTCAGTACTTC.